Sequencing of this T cell receptor (beta chain) was carried out in a study of blood T cell repertoires in COVID-19. In the authors' methods: Estimated nucleated cell counts came from reference gene primer amplification. Some clones are missing from TCRdb's copy, which holds only in-frame ones; the method was immunoSEQ multiplex PCR. V and J calls and clone size are those listed in that table; D and trimming were worked out from the DNA. This sample yields some 130,000 clones, of which around 73% are seen a single time; more than 5% belongs to the top ten. CDR1 is MNHEY, CDR2 SVGAGI, per germline. The CDR3 extends over 14 amino acids. V shed 4 bases and J shed 6 bases, with 12 bases lying between them.

The V and J genes are TRBV6-5 and TRBJ1-4; perhaps TRBD1 as D (5 bases). Sequencing used PBMCs or T cells enriched from blood (not recorded which). The sequence was obtained from a woman in her 50s who had recovered from COVID-19. The CDR3 region is CASSSQGVDEKLFF. The CDR3 DNA sequence: TGTGCCAGCAGTTCTCAGGGTGTGGATGAAAAACTGTTTTTT.